Listed below are T cell receptor beta chains from one sample, sequenced in a study of OX40 agonist ivuxolimab in advanced cancers. Data came from immunoSEQ multiplex PCR; TCRdb stores just in-frame clones and leaves some out. The data show 74,000 or so clones, approximately 85% seen once. Specimen: CD4+ or CD8+ T cells sorted from blood, collected in a trial of the OX40 agonist ivuxolimab. Receptor source: an adult with an advanced solid tumor such as melanoma, head and neck, liver or kidney cancer. CDR3s include the opening cysteine and the closing phenylalanine or tryptophan. The D gene is left open where the match is weak. Size tells how often a clone was seen (once, few, many) or the class of an expanded clone, and some rows leave it out.

abundance: .
j_gene: TRBJ2-7
v_gene: TRBV6-1
d_gene: TRBD2
CDR3aa: CASSTTSGGSYEQYF
CDR3nt: TGTGCCAGCAGTACTACTAGCGGGGGTTCCTACGAGCAGTACTTC

abundance: .
j_gene: TRBJ2-1
v_gene: TRBV19
d_gene: .
CDR3aa: CASTLRGNEQFF
CDR3nt: TGTGCCAGTACTTTGAGGGGAAATGAGCAGTTCTTC

abundance: .
j_gene: TRBJ2-7
v_gene: TRBV2
d_gene: .
CDR3aa: CASSGKGDEQYF
CDR3nt: TGTGCCAGCAGTGGTAAGGGGGACGAGCAGTACTTC

abundance: .
j_gene: TRBJ2-3
v_gene: TRBV4-3
d_gene: TRBD2
CDR3aa: CASSQDGSGGPKDTQYF
CDR3nt: TGCGCCAGCAGCCAAGACGGTTCGGGGGGGCCCAAAGATACGCAGTATTTT

abundance: once
j_gene: TRBJ2-3
v_gene: TRBV7-2
d_gene: .
CDR3aa: CASSPQMGRSKTDTQYF
CDR3nt: TGTGCCAGCAGCCCCCAAATGGGCAGAAGTAAGACAGATACGCAGTATTTT

abundance: .
j_gene: TRBJ1-1
v_gene: TRBV28
d_gene: .
CDR3aa: CASGQKNTEAFF
CDR3nt: TGTGCCAGCGGACAGAAGAACACTGAAGCTTTCTTT

abundance: .
j_gene: TRBJ1-1
v_gene: TRBV5-6
d_gene: .
CDR3aa: CASTLRGFGTEAFF
CDR3nt: TGTGCCAGCACCTTGAGGGGGTTCGGCACTGAAGCTTTCTTT

abundance: .
j_gene: TRBJ2-5
v_gene: TRBV5-1
d_gene: .
CDR3aa: CASSPWGETQYF
CDR3nt: TGCGCCAGCAGTCCTTGGGGGGAGACCCAGTACTTC

abundance: .
j_gene: TRBJ1-2
v_gene: TRBV5-1
d_gene: .
CDR3aa: CASSGQGLVGGYTF
CDR3nt: TGCGCCAGCAGTGGGCAGGGGCTTGTTGGTGGCTACACCTTC

abundance: .
j_gene: TRBJ2-1
v_gene: TRBV19
d_gene: .
CDR3aa: CASSMNRGGVPEQFF
CDR3nt: TGTGCCAGTAGTATGAACAGGGGGGGCGTTCCTGAGCAGTTCTTC

abundance: .
j_gene: TRBJ1-6
v_gene: TRBV5-6
d_gene: .
CDR3aa: CASSLGRAGNSPLHF
CDR3nt: TGTGCCAGCAGCCTCGGCAGGGCCGGTAATTCACCCCTCCACTTT

abundance: .
j_gene: TRBJ2-1
v_gene: TRBV13
d_gene: TRBD1
CDR3aa: CASSQGDRQFF
CDR3nt: TGTGCCAGCAGCCAGGGGGACCGGCAGTTCTTC

abundance: once
j_gene: TRBJ2-5
v_gene: TRBV4-3
d_gene: .
CDR3aa: CASSPSRERQETQYF
CDR3nt: TGCGCCAGCAGCCCTAGTAGAGAGCGTCAAGAGACCCAGTACTTC

abundance: .
j_gene: TRBJ2-7
v_gene: TRBV27
d_gene: .
CDR3aa: CASSPYSGNSYEQYF
CDR3nt: TGTGCCAGCAGTCCGTATAGCGGAAACTCCTACGAGCAGTACTTC

abundance: .
j_gene: TRBJ2-2
v_gene: TRBV19
d_gene: TRBD2
CDR3aa: CASSKGLFTGELFF
CDR3nt: TGTGCCAGTAGTAAGGGACTATTCACCGGGGAGCTGTTTTTT

abundance: .
j_gene: TRBJ1-3
v_gene: TRBV5-5
d_gene: .
CDR3aa: CASSLGGQRFSGNTIYF
CDR3nt: TGTGCCAGCAGCTTGGGGGGCCAGCGCTTTTCTGGAAACACCATATATTTT

abundance: .
j_gene: TRBJ2-5
v_gene: TRBV7-3
d_gene: TRBD2
CDR3aa: CASSSGGGAETQYF
CDR3nt: TGTGCCAGCAGCTCTGGCGGGGGGGCGGAGACCCAGTACTTC

abundance: .
j_gene: TRBJ1-5
v_gene: TRBV7-3
d_gene: .
CDR3aa: CASSLRQSSNQPQHF
CDR3nt: TGTGCCAGCAGCTTGCGACAGTCGAGCAATCAGCCCCAGCATTTT

abundance: .
j_gene: TRBJ2-3
v_gene: TRBV9
d_gene: TRBD2
CDR3aa: CASSNSGGPHHTQYF
CDR3nt: TGTGCCAGCAGCAACAGCGGGGGACCACACCATACGCAGTATTTT

abundance: .
j_gene: TRBJ2-5
v_gene: TRBV11-2
d_gene: TRBD2
CDR3aa: CASSLVGGGDQETQYF
CDR3nt: TGTGCCAGCAGCTTAGTTGGCGGGGGGGATCAAGAGACCCAGTACTTC

abundance: .
j_gene: TRBJ2-1
v_gene: TRBV11-3
d_gene: .
CDR3aa: CASSSGGRGYNEQFF
CDR3nt: TGTGCCAGCAGCTCCGGGGGTAGGGGCTACAATGAGCAGTTCTTC

abundance: .
j_gene: TRBJ1-1
v_gene: TRBV18
d_gene: .
CDR3aa: CASSQDSMNTEAFF
CDR3nt: TGTGCCAGCTCACAGGACAGCATGAACACTGAAGCTTTCTTT

abundance: .
j_gene: TRBJ2-7
v_gene: TRBV28
d_gene: TRBD2
CDR3aa: CASSSSGTSGRGEQYF
CDR3nt: TGTGCCAGCAGTTCATCCGGGACTAGCGGGAGGGGGGAGCAGTACTTC

abundance: once
j_gene: TRBJ2-2
v_gene: TRBV6-1
d_gene: .
CDR3aa: CASKGGPGELFF
CDR3nt: TGTGCCAGCAAGGGGGGGCCCGGGGAGCTGTTTTTT

abundance: .
j_gene: TRBJ2-1
v_gene: TRBV29-1
d_gene: TRBD1
CDR3aa: CSAGTGQYNEQFF
CDR3nt: TGCAGCGCGGGGACGGGACAGTACAATGAGCAGTTCTTC

abundance: .
j_gene: TRBJ1-1
v_gene: TRBV19
d_gene: TRBD1
CDR3aa: CASIDSQGPRPAFF
CDR3nt: TGTGCCAGTATTGACTCACAGGGGCCGCGGCCAGCTTTCTTT

abundance: .
j_gene: TRBJ2-7
v_gene: TRBV28
d_gene: .
CDR3aa: CASSLVDQNYEQYF
CDR3nt: TGTGCCAGCAGTTTAGTGGACCAAAACTACGAGCAGTACTTC

abundance: .
j_gene: TRBJ2-2
v_gene: TRBV6-5
d_gene: .
CDR3aa: CASSYGGGHTGELFF
CDR3nt: TGTGCCAGCAGTTACGGGGGAGGACACACCGGGGAGCTGTTTTTT

abundance: .
j_gene: TRBJ2-5
v_gene: TRBV5-6
d_gene: .
CDR3aa: CASSLASGYSETQYF
CDR3nt: TGTGCCAGCAGCTTGGCGAGTGGTTACTCAGAGACCCAGTACTTC

abundance: once
j_gene: TRBJ1-5
v_gene: TRBV19
d_gene: .
CDR3aa: CASSILTDRRPQHF
CDR3nt: TGTGCCAGTAGTATTCTGACCGACCGACGGCCCCAGCATTTT